This T cell receptor (beta chain) stems from a study of CD8 T cells in ankylosing spondylitis. One entry per CDR3 protein results from TCRdb running MiXCR on the 5' RACE reads. Here the sample spans around 130,000 distinct CDR3 sequences, roughly 7.3% being singletons. Germline CDR1 is SEHNR and CDR2 is FQNEAQ (reference sequence). The ends were cut back, 5 bases at V and 5 bases at J, with 9 bases in the middle. This CDR3 has 13 amino acids. The source is a male donor with ankylosing spondylitis or in good health (not recorded which). The chain is built from TRBV7-9 and TRBJ2-2; D unclear. Sample: blood, either unsorted or a sorted T cell fraction (not recorded which). The CDR3, as DNA: TGTGCCAGCAGCCCGCTTAGTACCGGGGAGCTGTTTTTT. The encoded protein is CASSPLSTGELFF.